A selection of T cell receptor beta chains follows, all from one sample in a study of blood T cells in healthy people across ages. MiXCR was run by TCRdb on the 5' RACE reads, yielding one entry per CDR3 protein. The sample shows around 1,800,000 distinct CDR3 sequences, roughly two fifths of them seen only once. The sequenced sample was blood. These receptors originate from a human donor in good health. Both conserved end residues are part of each CDR3. D genes are given only for firm matches. Size is stated for part of the rows, as once, few or many counts, or as a class when the clone is expanded.

clone_size: NA; v_call: TRBV20-1; j_call: TRBJ2-7; d_call: NA; cdr3_aa: CSAPAGRGVDEQYF; cdr3_nt: TGCAGTGCTCCGGCTGGCAGGGGAGTCGACGAGCAGTACTTC
clone_size: few; v_call: TRBV7-2; j_call: TRBJ2-5; d_call: NA; cdr3_aa: CASSLVGENQETQYF; cdr3_nt: TGTGCCAGCAGCTTAGTCGGCGAGAACCAAGAGACCCAGTACTTC
clone_size: NA; v_call: TRBV20-1; j_call: TRBJ2-3; d_call: TRBD1; cdr3_aa: CSASLGQGITDTQYF; cdr3_nt: TGCAGTGCTAGTCTGGGACAGGGGATTACAGATACGCAGTATTTT
clone_size: NA; v_call: TRBV10-3; j_call: TRBJ2-7; d_call: TRBD1; cdr3_aa: CAISESGQGYNEQYF; cdr3_nt: TGTGCCATCAGTGAGTCGGGACAGGGCTACAATGAGCAGTACTTC
clone_size: once; v_call: TRBV7-8; j_call: TRBJ1-2; d_call: NA; cdr3_aa: CASSALGRGGYGYTF; cdr3_nt: TGTGCCAGCAGCGCCCTGGGAAGAGGGGGGTATGGCTACACCTTC
clone_size: NA; v_call: TRBV6-2/TRBV6-3; j_call: TRBJ2-7; d_call: NA; cdr3_aa: CASSSSGLVSYEQYF; cdr3_nt: TGTGCCAGCAGCTCCAGCGGACTCGTCTCCTACGAGCAGTACTTC
clone_size: few; v_call: TRBV12-3/TRBV12-4; j_call: TRBJ2-7; d_call: NA; cdr3_aa: CASSFRPDRIEQYF; cdr3_nt: TGTGCCAGCAGTTTTCGGCCAGACCGTATTGAGCAGTACTTC
clone_size: few; v_call: TRBV4-1; j_call: TRBJ2-3; d_call: TRBD2; cdr3_aa: CASRATSGPWDTQYF; cdr3_nt: TGCGCCAGCAGGGCGACTAGCGGGCCTTGGGATACGCAGTATTTT
clone_size: NA; v_call: TRBV29-1; j_call: TRBJ2-1; d_call: NA; cdr3_aa: CSVVLSGYNEQFF; cdr3_nt: TGCAGCGTTGTTCTAAGCGGGTACAATGAGCAGTTCTTC
clone_size: many; v_call: TRBV6-4; j_call: TRBJ1-2; d_call: TRBD1; cdr3_aa: CASSEQGDYGYTF; cdr3_nt: TGTGCCAGCAGTGAACAGGGGGACTATGGCTACACCTTC
clone_size: few; v_call: TRBV9; j_call: TRBJ2-3; d_call: TRBD2; cdr3_aa: CASNEGRGGHTDTQYF; cdr3_nt: TGTGCCAGCAACGAGGGGCGGGGGGGGCACACAGATACGCAGTATTTT
clone_size: NA; v_call: TRBV7-9; j_call: TRBJ2-5; d_call: NA; cdr3_aa: CASSLEGRGSETQYF; cdr3_nt: TGTGCCAGCAGCTTAGAGGGGCGGGGAAGTGAGACCCAGTACTTC
clone_size: NA; v_call: TRBV6-5; j_call: TRBJ2-7; d_call: NA; cdr3_aa: CASSTRTGTPMGEQYF; cdr3_nt: TGTGCCAGCAGTACCCGAACCGGGACGCCGATGGGAGAGCAGTACTTC
clone_size: NA; v_call: TRBV29-1; j_call: TRBJ1-5; d_call: NA; cdr3_aa: CSVEDDGAAPQRLNQPQHF; cdr3_nt: TGCAGCGTTGAAGATGACGGCGCAGCGCCTCAGAGGTTGAATCAGCCCCAGCATTTT
clone_size: NA; v_call: TRBV25-1; j_call: TRBJ2-2; d_call: NA; cdr3_aa: CASSDIPNTGELFF; cdr3_nt: TGTGCCAGCTCGGACATTCCGAACACCGGGGAGCTGTTTTTT
clone_size: NA; v_call: TRBV15; j_call: TRBJ1-4; d_call: NA; cdr3_aa: CATSPPPPLNEKLFF; cdr3_nt: TGTGCCACCAGCCCCCCACCACCTCTTAATGAAAAACTGTTTTTT
clone_size: many; v_call: TRBV28; j_call: TRBJ2-6; d_call: TRBD1; cdr3_aa: CASRPGQGARGANVLTF; cdr3_nt: TGTGCCAGCAGGCCGGGACAGGGGGCGCGTGGGGCCAACGTCCTGACTTTC
clone_size: NA; v_call: TRBV11-2; j_call: TRBJ2-1; d_call: NA; cdr3_aa: CASSLVGVFDEQFF; cdr3_nt: TGTGCCAGCAGCTTAGTAGGGGTTTTCGATGAGCAGTTCTTC
clone_size: NA; v_call: TRBV9; j_call: TRBJ2-1; d_call: NA; cdr3_aa: CASSTLGGRSYNEQFF; cdr3_nt: TGTGCCAGCAGCACCCTAGGGGGGCGCTCCTACAATGAGCAGTTCTTC
clone_size: NA; v_call: TRBV20-1; j_call: TRBJ2-2; d_call: NA; cdr3_aa: CSARQAGSGELFF; cdr3_nt: TGCAGTGCTAGACAGGCCGGTTCAGGGGAGCTGTTTTTT
clone_size: NA; v_call: TRBV9; j_call: TRBJ2-5; d_call: NA; cdr3_aa: CASSVVGDSETQYF; cdr3_nt: TGTGCCAGCAGCGTAGTAGGGGACTCGGAGACCCAGTACTTC
clone_size: NA; v_call: TRBV4-1; j_call: TRBJ2-3; d_call: TRBD2; cdr3_aa: CTSSQDMAGGTDTQYF; cdr3_nt: TGCACCAGCAGCCAAGATATGGCGGGGGGCACAGATACGCAGTATTTT
clone_size: NA; v_call: TRBV13; j_call: TRBJ1-2; d_call: NA; cdr3_aa: CASSDNDRRPSSGYTF; cdr3_nt: TGTGCCAGCAGCGATAATGACAGGCGGCCTTCTAGCGGCTACACCTTC
clone_size: NA; v_call: TRBV5-1; j_call: TRBJ2-2; d_call: NA; cdr3_aa: CASSSTIGGELFF; cdr3_nt: TGCGCCAGCAGCTCGACAATTGGCGGGGAGCTGTTTTTT
clone_size: few; v_call: TRBV7-2; j_call: TRBJ1-2; d_call: NA; cdr3_aa: CASSLDVNRPNYGYTF; cdr3_nt: TGTGCCAGCAGCTTGGACGTAAACCGACCTAACTATGGCTACACCTTC
clone_size: NA; v_call: TRBV2; j_call: TRBJ1-5; d_call: NA; cdr3_aa: CASNDRYSGGEKNQPQHF; cdr3_nt: TGTGCCAGCAACGACCGCTACTCTGGGGGGGAGAAGAATCAGCCCCAGCATTTT